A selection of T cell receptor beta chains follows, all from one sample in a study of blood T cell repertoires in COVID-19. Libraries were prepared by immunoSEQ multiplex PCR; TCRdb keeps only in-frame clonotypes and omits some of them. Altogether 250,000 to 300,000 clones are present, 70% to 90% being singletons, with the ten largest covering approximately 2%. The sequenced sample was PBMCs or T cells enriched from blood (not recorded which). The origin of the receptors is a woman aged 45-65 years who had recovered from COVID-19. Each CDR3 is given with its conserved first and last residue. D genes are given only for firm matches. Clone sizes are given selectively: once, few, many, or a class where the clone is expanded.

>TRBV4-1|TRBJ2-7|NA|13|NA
CASSQRLESEQYF
TGCGCCAGCAGCCAAAGACTAGAATCCGAGCAGTACTTC
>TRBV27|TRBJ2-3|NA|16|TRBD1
CASSQQGAYHTDTQYF
TGTGCCAGCAGCCAACAGGGGGCATACCACACAGATACGCAGTATTTT
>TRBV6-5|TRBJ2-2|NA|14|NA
CANQLKRNTGELFF
TGTGCCAATCAACTTAAACGGAACACCGGGGAGCTGTTTTTT
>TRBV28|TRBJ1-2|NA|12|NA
CASSFSGIGYTF
TGTGCCAGCAGTTTTTCGGGGATCGGCTACACCTTC
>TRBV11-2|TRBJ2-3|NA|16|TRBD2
CASSFLASGSTDTQYF
TGTGCCAGCAGCTTTTTGGCTAGCGGAAGCACAGATACGCAGTATTTT
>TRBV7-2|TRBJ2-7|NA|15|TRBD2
CASSLGGTYSYEQYF
TGTGCCAGCAGCCTCGGGGGGACTTACTCCTACGAGCAGTACTTC
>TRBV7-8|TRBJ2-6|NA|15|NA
CASSPGFSGANVLTF
TGTGCCAGCAGCCCAGGGTTCTCTGGGGCCAACGTCCTGACTTTC
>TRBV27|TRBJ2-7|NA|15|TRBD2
CASSLSGTSIFEQYF
TGTGCCAGCAGTTTAAGTGGGACTAGCATTTTCGAGCAGTACTTC
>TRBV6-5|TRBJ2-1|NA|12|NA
CASRSASVEQFF
TGTGCCAGCAGGTCCGCTAGCGTTGAGCAGTTCTTC
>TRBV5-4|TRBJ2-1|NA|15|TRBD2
CASSRAEGGGFEQFF
TGTGCCAGCAGCCGCGCGGAGGGCGGGGGGTTTGAGCAGTTCTTC
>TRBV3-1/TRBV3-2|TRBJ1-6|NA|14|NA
CASSSGTPNSPLHF
TGTGCCAGCAGTTCCGGGACACCCAATTCACCCCTCCACTTT
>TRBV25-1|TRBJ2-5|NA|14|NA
CASSDEGTQETQYF
TGTGCCAGCAGTGACGAGGGAACTCAAGAGACCCAGTACTTC
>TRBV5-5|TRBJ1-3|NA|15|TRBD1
CASSWEQGAGNTIYF
TGTGCCAGCAGCTGGGAACAGGGGGCTGGAAACACCATATATTTT
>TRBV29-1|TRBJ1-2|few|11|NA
CSATENYGYTF
TGCAGCGCTACGGAGAACTATGGCTACACCTTC
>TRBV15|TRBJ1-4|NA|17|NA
CATSRGVGGVTNEKLFF
TGTGCCACCAGCAGAGGGGTTGGAGGGGTTACTAATGAAAAACTGTTTTTT